A single TCR beta chain is shown here with its context. This entry comes from a study of blood T cell repertoires in COVID-19. The overall study: The United States, Italy and Spain were the sources of the acute and convalescent COVID-19 samples. T cells, B-cell-depleted T cells, or PBMCs supplied cDNA or gDNA.

Germline V gene data show CDR1 as MNHNS and CDR2 as SASEGT. This CDR3 is 13 amino acids long. The ends were cut back, 3 bases at V and 4 bases at J, with 9 bases in the middle. Authors' methods: By means of reference gene primer amplification, nucleated cell counts were estimated. Clones were read by immunoSEQ multiplex PCR, and TCRdb kept only the in-frame ones, dropping some. V, J and clone size are taken as reported in that table, and D and trimming were inferred from the DNA itself. This sample has hundreds of thousands of clones, with over 75% found just once. The rearrangement links TRBV6-1 to TRBJ1-2, with D maybe TRBD1 (5 bases). The clonotype was recovered from a man aged 50 to 59 with active or convalescent COVID-19. Material: peripheral blood. CDR3: CASSEGGSYGYTF. Here the CDR3 DNA reads TGTGCCAGCAGTGAGGGGGGGTCCTATGGCTACACCTTC.